This T cell receptor beta chain stems from a study of shared clonotypes between healthy human individuals. Study-wide results and limits: Shared across four donors were around 4.7% of the naive CD4 clonotypes. The four-donor shared clonotypes exceeded non-shared clonotypes in generation probability, with non-shared ones scoring lower.

V shed 1 base and J shed 1 base, with 7 bases lying between them. Germline V gives CDR1 MGHRA, CDR2 YSYEKL. The CDR3 length is 14 residues. To note about this clone: Its antigen is currently unknown.

Method: immunoSEQ multiplex PCR; TCRdb's copy keeps in-frame clones and lacks some. The table has about 1,900,000 clones, about 94% seen once; the top ten hold around 1.2%. Naive CD8 populations comprised CD45RO-negative cells positively selected for CCR7, excluding terminally differentiated effector memory CD45RA+ cells. This TCR came from a man aged 18 to 30 in good health. The chain has TRBV4-1 and TRBJ1-1; D unclear. The specimen was naive CD8+ T cells sorted from blood. Written as DNA, the CDR3 is TGCGCCAGCAGCCAAGCTCACCCGAACACTGAAGCTTTCTTT. This translates into CASSQAHPNTEAFF.